The 5 T cell receptor beta chains listed next were all sequenced from one sample in a study of blood T cell repertoires in COVID-19. Profiling relied on immunoSEQ multiplex PCR, and the TCRdb table lists in-frame clones only, not all of them. The sample lists almost 500,000 clones, approximately 90% seen once, with more than 7.5% in the top ten. The sequenced sample consisted of PBMCs or T cells enriched from blood (not recorded which). The receptors here all came from an older woman who had recovered from COVID-19.

This chain connects TRBV5-1 to TRBJ2-1, with a possible D match to TRBD2 (5 bases). Per germline, CDR1 SGHRS and CDR2 YFSETQ. Trimming took off 4 bases at V and 6 bases at J, with 14 bases between the two ends. This CDR3 is built from 14 residues. CDR3 coding DNA: TGCGCCAGCAGCCCTGGCGGGCCGAGCAATGAGCAGTTCTTC. Its translation: CASSPGGPSNEQFF.

The CDR3: CASSVGTGSYNEQFF. The CDR3 DNA reads TGTGCCAGCAGCGTCGGGACAGGGAGCTACAATGAGCAGTTCTTC. This rearrangement joins TRBV9 to TRBJ2-1; 9 nucleotides agree with TRBD1. The V and J ends lost 2 bases and 3 bases, in that order; junction bases with no gene match: 3. Germline V gene data show CDR1 as SGDLS and CDR2 as YYNGEE. The length of the CDR3 is 15 residues.

The DNA for the CDR3 is TGCGCCAGCAGTGAGGCACTAGCGGAATCCTACGAGCAGTACTTC. Its protein is CASSEALAESYEQYF. V gene TRBV10-1 combines with J gene TRBJ2-7; 8 nucleotides match TRBD2. Germline loops: CDR1 WNHNN, CDR2 SYGVQD (reference sequence). The CDR3 covers 15 residues. J gave up 1 base and V 2 bases, and 4 bases lay outside the gene matches.

This sequence joins TRBV10-3 and TRBJ2-2, with 15 bases matching TRBD2. Unmatched junction bases numbered 12, after V lost 10 bases and J lost 6 bases. This CDR3 has 17 amino acids. The germline CDR1 and CDR2 sequences are ENHRY and SYGVKD. The CDR3 protein is CATAGTSGGTPPGELFF. In DNA, the CDR3 is TGTGCCACCGCCGGGACTAGCGGGGGGACCCCCCCCGGGGAGCTGTTTTTT.

The count of this clone is one. The CDR3 loop is CATSDPGQGTGNTIYF. The CDR3 DNA is TGTGCCACCAGTGACCCGGGACAGGGGACTGGAAACACCATATATTTT. The V gene is TRBV24-1, the J gene TRBJ1-3; 10 nucleotides line up with TRBD1. V shed 4 bases, J shed 2 bases, and the junction held 4 bases outside the gene matches. Germline V gives CDR1 KGHDR, CDR2 SFDVKD. The CDR3 covers 16 residues.